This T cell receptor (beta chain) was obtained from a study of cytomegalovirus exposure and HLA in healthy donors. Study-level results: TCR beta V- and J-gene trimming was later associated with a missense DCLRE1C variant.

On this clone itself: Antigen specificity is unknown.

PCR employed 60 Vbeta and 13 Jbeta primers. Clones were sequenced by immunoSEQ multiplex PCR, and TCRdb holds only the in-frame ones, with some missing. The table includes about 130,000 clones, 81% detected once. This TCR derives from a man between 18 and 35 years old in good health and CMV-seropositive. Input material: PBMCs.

The DNA for the CDR3 is TGTGCCAGCAGCTTAACGGCAGGGGCAGGCGTACAAGAGACCCAGTACTTC. Translated, it gives CASSLTAGAGVQETQYF. The chain carries TRBV11-3 and TRBJ2-5, with D possibly matching TRBD1 (6 bases). Deletions cut 2 bases from V and 2 bases from J, with 18 bases between. Germline loops: CDR1 SGHNT, CDR2 YENEEA. The CDR3 extends over 17 amino acids.